Listed below are T cell receptor beta chains from one sample, sequenced in a study of Ad26.COV2.S vaccination and SARS-CoV-2 variants. The data were produced by immunoSEQ multiplex PCR, yet TCRdb's version contains in-frame clones alone and is incomplete. The table records some 500,000 clones, about 88% of them present only once. The material was peripheral blood, obtained in a trial of Ad26.COV2.S vaccine versus placebo. The source of these receptors is a person aged 18-65 years who received the Ad26.COV2.S COVID-19 vaccine or a placebo. Each CDR3 is given without its conserved first and last residue. Some rows mark clone size as missing; the rest say once, few, many or name a class of expanded clone.

.,TRBJ1-6,TRBV7-9,ASSFATTGSPLH
.,TRBJ1-3,TRBV19,ASSAGLGADTIY
.,TRBJ2-7,TRBV11-3,ASSFRTGSHEQY
.,TRBJ2-1,TRBV2,ASCGLAGGEQF
.,TRBJ1-1,TRBV7-2,ASSLAGGQGAF
.,TRBJ1-2,TRBV28,ASRRGGRDNYGYT
.,TRBJ2-5,TRBV21-1,ASSGCGPQETQY
once,TRBJ2-2,TRBV27,ASSFGLGELF
.,TRBJ1-5,TRBV18,ASSHRDRGQPQH
.,TRBJ1-1,TRBV30,AWNLGQAVTEAF
.,TRBJ1-1,TRBV2,ASSDLSSEGLPEAF
.,TRBJ2-3,TRBV25-1,ASGRGLAEATQY
.,TRBJ1-6,TRBV14,ASRVRVALH
.,TRBJ2-6,TRBV28,ASSSTRSGANVLT
few,TRBJ2-6,TRBV5-1,ASSLAGTSANVLT
.,TRBJ1-6,TRBV28,ASREYIGSPLH
.,TRBJ2-3,TRBV9,ASSRKHVSTDTQY
.,TRBJ1-2,TRBV3-1/TRBV3-2,ASSHRRVGYT
once,TRBJ1-2,TRBV28,ASSETGLLMDGYT
.,TRBJ2-1,TRBV18,ASSPPTLHEQF
.,TRBJ2-1,TRBV5-6,ASSFPAGVDEQF
few,TRBJ1-6,TRBV27,ASSWRTGYSPLH
.,TRBJ1-2,TRBV9,ASSVGELYGYT
.,TRBJ2-5,TRBV5-4,ASSQGTSGKETQY
.,TRBJ2-1,TRBV20-1,SASPLAGSPSYNEQF
once,TRBJ2-5,TRBV5-1,ASFQTSGGQETQY
.,TRBJ2-1,TRBV2,ASSQRAQGFSYNEQF
.,TRBJ2-7,TRBV5-1,ASSPWTSDEQY
.,TRBJ1-6,TRBV2,ASSYRESAYNSPLH
once,TRBJ1-5,TRBV28,ASSSGQWGNQPQH
.,TRBJ2-5,TRBV9,ASSVATGIGETQY
.,TRBJ1-2,TRBV5-1,ASSLTHTIDYGYT
.,TRBJ2-1,TRBV6-5,ASRKLAGVYNEQF
.,TRBJ2-5,TRBV12-5,ASGLGTRGEETQY
.,TRBJ2-3,TRBV5-4,ASSRGTGEYTDTQY
.,TRBJ2-3,TRBV28,ASSLRRDSGGATDTQY
.,TRBJ2-5,TRBV5-1,ASSWGPSEETQY
.,TRBJ1-1,TRBV30,AWTRGTEAF
.,TRBJ2-7,TRBV27,ASSSYEGTYEQY
.,TRBJ2-2,TRBV19,ASRRTVNTGELF
.,TRBJ1-1,TRBV5-4,ASRTGGKPDSEAF
.,TRBJ2-1,TRBV7-9,ASSPPGGAYNEQF
.,TRBJ2-6,TRBV11-2,ASAFRGVDGANVLT
.,TRBJ2-2,TRBV11-3,ASSLGSLAGELF
.,TRBJ2-1,TRBV15,ATSRGSGTIYNEQF
.,TRBJ2-1,TRBV5-1,ASSFRTGSSYNEQF
once,TRBJ1-4,TRBV25-1,ASSDPRTGDEKLF
.,TRBJ2-2,TRBV4-1,ASSQESRGLTGELF
.,TRBJ2-1,TRBV24-1,ATSDTSGGDYNEQF
.,TRBJ1-5,TRBV10-2,ASSGQAGQPQH
.,TRBJ2-1,TRBV10-1,ATISVSSYNEQF
.,TRBJ1-3,TRBV27,ASSLKGQFSGNTIY
.,TRBJ2-1,TRBV19,ASSITGQILYNEQF
once,TRBJ2-7,TRBV5-1,ASSLGPGYEQY
once,TRBJ2-2,TRBV4-3,ASSQDPRTGLNTGELF